This TCR beta chain was documented in a study of CD8+ T cells in alopecia areata (dated by TCRdb to the late 2010s). With regard to the full study: Treated patients were enrolled in an open-label pilot trial of oral tofacitinib at 5 to 10 mg twice daily for moderate-to-severe alopecia areata. On the human side, TCRbeta sequencing was run on scalp tissue and on sorted CD4+ and CD8+ peripheral blood T cells from healthy controls and from alopecia areata patients with either patchy or totalis/universalis disease. TCRbeta CDR3 regions were amplified by immunoSEQ multiplex PCR using 35 Vbeta forward and 13 Jbeta reverse primers. The RNA source kit depended on sample type: the PAXgene miRNA kit for fixed scalp, the miRNeasy kit for PBMCs, and the RNeasy kit for mouse skin. Tofacitinib was given for 6 to 18 months, followed by 6 months of follow-up off drug to assess delayed response and recurrence. Scalp clonality was compared across normal scalp (n=4), patchy alopecia areata scalp (n=8), and alopecia totalis/universalis scalp (n=8). The SALT score, which quantifies the percentage of affected scalp surface area, was used to measure disease severity in treated patients. Tofacitinib-treated patients had biopsies at baseline and at 4 and 24 weeks of treatment, with a later scalp biopsy in several patients. In both human patients and the C3H/HeJ mouse model, the study applied high-throughput TCRbeta sequencing to look at T cell clonal expansion in alopecia areata.

From the cysteine up to the phenylalanine, the CDR3 has a length of 12 residues. CDR3 DNA only is kept here, 36 bases in frame from base 1. The germline V gene provides CDR1 SQVTM and CDR2 ANQGSEA. V lost 7 bases and J lost 0 bases; the stretch between them is 9 bases long. The protocol used for the library was the immunoSEQ multiplex PCR assay. RNA was extracted from all samples and reverse transcribed into cDNA, which served as template for TCR sequencing. First-strand cDNA was synthesized using SuperScript III with a 2:1 mix of oligo-dT and random hexamers. A synthetic immune receptor repertoire was used to assess amplification bias, and residual bias was removed computationally. Under the source paper's analysis protocol: Raw reads were preprocessed for error removal, and CDR3 was defined according to IMGT conventions as running from the conserved cysteine to phenylalanine. To get clonality, Shannon entropy was normalized by log2 of the number of productive unique TCRs and the result was subtracted from 1. Whether scalp clones were CD4 or CD8 was inferred by matching scalp TCRbeta sequences against CD4 and CD8 repertoires sorted from blood. TCRdb re-hosts the immuneACCESS table, in-frame sequences only. Its copies lack some clones; in the studies checked, an unresolved V gene accounts for under half of them, and the cause for the rest is not known. The V and J calls and clone size come from that table; D and trimming were worked out from the DNA. Present in this sample are approximately 210,000 clones, approximately 40% of which were seen just once. Clones ranked in the top ten supply roughly 2.8% of the sample.

What this sample's treatment or condition label stands for: oral pan-JAK inhibitor, 5-10 mg twice daily. Peripheral blood and lesional scalp punch biopsies were obtained from patients with alopecia areata. PBMCs were separated by density centrifugation and stained for CD3, CD4 and CD8, after which CD4+ and CD8+ T cells were sorted on a FACSAria. On this clone itself: The antigen it recognizes is unknown. Per-nucleotide qualities are absent, and no much larger clonotype sits a single base away.

Overall study results and their limits: Shared TCR sequences between patients were less evident than in mice, which may be partly attributable to HLA diversity in the patient population. Tofacitinib significantly lowered scalp clonality and the number of expanded CD8+ clones among the top 100 scalp clones. Because the treated cohort was small and had just a single nonresponder, larger studies are needed to establish links between baseline CD8+ expansion and response. Unlike mouse skin, which is dominated by gammadelta T cells, normal human skin has resident alphabeta T cells that are also sequenced, and this complicates analysis of the scalp TCR repertoire. Many expanded lesional clones were found to persist in scalp and blood during tofacitinib treatment, and relapse after treatment cessation may be partly explained by this persistence. Compared with normal scalp, lesional scalp, particularly in alopecia totalis/universalis, had higher clonality and more expanded CD8+ clones, which suggests antigenic drive.

The chain links TRBV29-1 with TRBJ2-5; D gene: possibly TRBD2, on 6 matching bases. The origin of this receptor is a human donor with alopecia areata. Sequenced material: CD4+ T cells sorted from blood, taken around week 36, from a patient treated with tofacitinib. CDR3 sequence: CSGGGYQETQYF. The bases read TGCAGCGGTGGAGGGTACCAAGAGACCCAGTACTTC.